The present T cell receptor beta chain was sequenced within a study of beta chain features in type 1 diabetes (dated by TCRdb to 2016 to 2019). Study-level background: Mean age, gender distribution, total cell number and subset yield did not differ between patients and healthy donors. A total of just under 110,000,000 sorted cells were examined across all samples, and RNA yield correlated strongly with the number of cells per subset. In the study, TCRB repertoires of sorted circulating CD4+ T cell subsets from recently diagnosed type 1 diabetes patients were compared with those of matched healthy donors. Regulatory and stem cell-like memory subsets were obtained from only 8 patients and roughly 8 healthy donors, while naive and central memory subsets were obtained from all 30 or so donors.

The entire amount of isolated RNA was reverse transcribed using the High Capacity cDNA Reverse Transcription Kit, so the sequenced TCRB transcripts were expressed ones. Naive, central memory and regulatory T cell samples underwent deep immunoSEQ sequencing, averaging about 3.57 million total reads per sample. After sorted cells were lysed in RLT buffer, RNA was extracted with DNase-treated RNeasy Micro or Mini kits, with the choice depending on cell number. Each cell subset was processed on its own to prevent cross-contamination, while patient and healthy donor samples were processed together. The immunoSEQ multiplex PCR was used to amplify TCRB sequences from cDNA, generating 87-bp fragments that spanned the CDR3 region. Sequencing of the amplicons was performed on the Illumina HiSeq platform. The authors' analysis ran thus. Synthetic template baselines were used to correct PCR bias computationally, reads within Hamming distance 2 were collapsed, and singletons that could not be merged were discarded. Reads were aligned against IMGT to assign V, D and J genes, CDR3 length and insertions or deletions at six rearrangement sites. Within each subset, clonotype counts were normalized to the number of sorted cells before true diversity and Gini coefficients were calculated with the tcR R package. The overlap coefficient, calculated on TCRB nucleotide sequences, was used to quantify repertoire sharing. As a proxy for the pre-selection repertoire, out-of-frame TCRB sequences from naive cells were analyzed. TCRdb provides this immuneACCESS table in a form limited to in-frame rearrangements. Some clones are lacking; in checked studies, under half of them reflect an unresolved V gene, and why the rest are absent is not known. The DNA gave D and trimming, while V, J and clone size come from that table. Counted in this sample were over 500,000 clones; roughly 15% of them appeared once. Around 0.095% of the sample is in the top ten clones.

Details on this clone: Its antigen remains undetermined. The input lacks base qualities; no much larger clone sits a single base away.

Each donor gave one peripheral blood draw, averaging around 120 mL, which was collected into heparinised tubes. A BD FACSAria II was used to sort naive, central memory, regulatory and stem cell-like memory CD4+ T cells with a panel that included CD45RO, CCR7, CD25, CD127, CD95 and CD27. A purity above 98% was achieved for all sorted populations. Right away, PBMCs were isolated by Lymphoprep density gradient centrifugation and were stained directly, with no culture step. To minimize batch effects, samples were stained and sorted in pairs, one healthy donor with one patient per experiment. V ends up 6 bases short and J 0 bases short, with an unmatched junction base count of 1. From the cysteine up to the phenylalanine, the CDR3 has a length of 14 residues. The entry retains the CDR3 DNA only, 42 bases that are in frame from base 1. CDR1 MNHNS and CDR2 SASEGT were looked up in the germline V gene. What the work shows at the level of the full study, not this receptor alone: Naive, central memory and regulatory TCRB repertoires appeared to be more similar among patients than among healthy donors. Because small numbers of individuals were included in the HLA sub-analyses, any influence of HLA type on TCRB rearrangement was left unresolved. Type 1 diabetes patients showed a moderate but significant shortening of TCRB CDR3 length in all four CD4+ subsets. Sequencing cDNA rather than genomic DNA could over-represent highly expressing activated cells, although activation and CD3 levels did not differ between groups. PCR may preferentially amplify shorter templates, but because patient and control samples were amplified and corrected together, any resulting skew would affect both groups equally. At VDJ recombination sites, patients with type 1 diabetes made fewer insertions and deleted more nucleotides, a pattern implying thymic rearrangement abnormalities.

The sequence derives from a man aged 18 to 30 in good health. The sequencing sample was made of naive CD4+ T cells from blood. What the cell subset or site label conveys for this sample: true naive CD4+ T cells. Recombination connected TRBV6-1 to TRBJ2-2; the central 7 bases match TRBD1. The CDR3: CASRGTANTGELFF. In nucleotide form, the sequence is TGTGCCAGCAGAGGGACAGCGAACACCGGGGAGCTGTTTTTT.